Following are 3 T cell receptor beta chains from one sample sequenced in a study of T cell responses to AZD1222 COVID-19 vaccine. Clones were sequenced by immunoSEQ multiplex PCR, and TCRdb holds only the in-frame ones, with some missing. The table records 120,000 to 150,000 clones, 85% to 95% of them present only once. The source material was peripheral blood, sampled on day 0 of AZD1222 vaccination. All receptors come from an adult in good health.

V usage is TRBV11-3 and J usage is TRBJ2-6; tentative D call: TRBD2 (5 bases). This CDR3 is 15 amino acids long. The germline gives CDR1 SGHNT, CDR2 YENEEA. Trimming took 5 bases from V and 0 from J, leaving 8 bases between them. CDR3 amino acids: CASSPGGSGANVLTF. CDR3 in DNA: TGTGCCAGCAGCCCAGGAGGCTCTGGGGCCAACGTCCTGACTTTC.

DNA of the CDR3: TGTGCCAGCTCACAGAACAGGGTCTATGGCTACACCTTC. Its protein is CASSQNRVYGYTF. The rearrangement joins TRBV18 to TRBJ1-2; D may be TRBD1 (6 bases). This CDR3 has 13 residues. Trimming removed 4 bases at V and 4 bases at J, with 10 bases between. The germline gives CDR1 KGHSH, CDR2 LQKENI. The whole variable domain, remainder taken from reference TRBV18 and TRBJ1-2, is NAGVMQNPRHLVRRRGQEARLRCSPMKGHSHVYWYRQLPEEGLKFMVYLQKENIIDESGMPKERFSAEFPKEGPSILRIQQVVRGDSAAYFCASSQNRVYGYTFGSGTRLTVV.

The V and J genes are TRBV3-1 (or the pseudogene TRBV3-2) and TRBJ2-1; the D gene is possibly TRBD2 (6 bases). The CDR3 spans 16 residues. The V end lost 5 bases, the J end lost 0 bases, and 14 bases lay between the germline ends. Germline values: CDR1 LGHDT, CDR2 YNNKEL (reference sequence). CDR3 amino acids: CASSASIGSSYNEQFF. The CDR3 DNA is TGTGCCAGCAGCGCCTCGATCGGGAGCTCCTACAATGAGCAGTTCTTC.